This T cell receptor (beta chain) originates from a study of shared clonotypes between healthy human individuals. Regarding the study as a whole: Across subsets, estimated richness was generally greater for naive than for memory populations.

TCRdb's copy holds only in-frame clones and misses some; the assay was immunoSEQ multiplex PCR. There are a few million clones in the sample; around 90% occur only once, and around 0.14% lies in the top ten. CDR3 length equals 14 residues. The V and J ends lost 5 bases and 5 bases respectively, with 10 bases between them. Looked up from germline, CDR1 is SEHNR and CDR2 is FQNEAQ (reference sequence). As regards this clone: The target antigen is unknown.

Sequenced: naive CD4+ T cells sorted from blood. Subset of the sample: CD45RA+ positively selected. This chain uses TRBV7-9 with TRBJ1-6; maybe TRBD1 (6 bases). The TCR sequence derives from a man between 18 and 35 years old in good health. In nucleotides, the CDR3 is TGTGCCAGCAGCACGACAGGAAATAATTCACCCCTCCACTTT. It codes for CASSTTGNNSPLHF.